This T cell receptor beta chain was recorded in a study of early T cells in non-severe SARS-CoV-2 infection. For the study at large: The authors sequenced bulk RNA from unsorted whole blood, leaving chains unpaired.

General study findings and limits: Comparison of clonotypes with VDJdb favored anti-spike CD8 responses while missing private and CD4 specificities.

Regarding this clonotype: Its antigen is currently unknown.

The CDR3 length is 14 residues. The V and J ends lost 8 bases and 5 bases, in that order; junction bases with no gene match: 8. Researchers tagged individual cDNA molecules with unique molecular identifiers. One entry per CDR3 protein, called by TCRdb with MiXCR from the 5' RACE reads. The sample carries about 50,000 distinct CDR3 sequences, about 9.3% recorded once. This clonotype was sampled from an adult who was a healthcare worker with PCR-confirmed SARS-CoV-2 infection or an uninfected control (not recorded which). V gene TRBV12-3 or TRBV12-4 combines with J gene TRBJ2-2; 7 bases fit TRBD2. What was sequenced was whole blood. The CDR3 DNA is TGTGCCAGCTCTTTGCGGGAGATAACCGGGGAGCTGTTTTTT. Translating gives CASSLREITGELFF.